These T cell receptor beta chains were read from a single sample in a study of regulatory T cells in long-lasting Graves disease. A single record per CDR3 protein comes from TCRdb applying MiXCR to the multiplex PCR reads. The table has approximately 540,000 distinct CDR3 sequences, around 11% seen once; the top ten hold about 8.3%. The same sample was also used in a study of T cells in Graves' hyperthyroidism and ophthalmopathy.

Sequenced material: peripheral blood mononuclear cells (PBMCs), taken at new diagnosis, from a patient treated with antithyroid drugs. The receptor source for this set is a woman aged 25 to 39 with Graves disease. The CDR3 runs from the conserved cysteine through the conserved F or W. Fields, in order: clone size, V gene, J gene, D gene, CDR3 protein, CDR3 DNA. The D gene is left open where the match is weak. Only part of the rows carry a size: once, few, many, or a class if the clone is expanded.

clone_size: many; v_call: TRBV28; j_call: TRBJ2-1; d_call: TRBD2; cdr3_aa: CASSLIRRGNNEQFF; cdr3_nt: TGTGCCAGCAGCCTAATCCGGCGGGGGAACAATGAGCAGTTCTTC
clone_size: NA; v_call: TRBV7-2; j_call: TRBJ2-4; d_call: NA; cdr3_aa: CASSLGRRADIQYF; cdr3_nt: TGTGCCAGCAGCTTAGGAAGACGGGCGGACATTCAGTACTTC
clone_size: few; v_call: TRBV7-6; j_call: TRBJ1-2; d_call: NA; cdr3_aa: CASSLVDGSSNYGYTF; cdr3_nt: TGTGCCAGCAGCTTAGTGGACGGATCCTCCAACTATGGCTACACCTTC
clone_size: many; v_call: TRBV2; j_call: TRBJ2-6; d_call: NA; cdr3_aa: CASSEGFLAGANVLTF; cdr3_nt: TGTGCCAGCAGTGAAGGGTTTCTTGCTGGGGCCAACGTCCTGACTTTC
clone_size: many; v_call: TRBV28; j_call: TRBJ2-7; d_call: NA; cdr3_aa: CASSPGRSAHYEQYF; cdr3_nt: TGTGCCAGCAGTCCCGGTAGGTCGGCACACTACGAGCAGTACTTC
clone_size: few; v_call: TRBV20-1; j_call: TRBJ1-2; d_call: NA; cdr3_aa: CSASRGGLDYGYTF; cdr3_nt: TGCAGTGCTAGTCGGGGGGGTCTAGACTATGGCTACACCTTC
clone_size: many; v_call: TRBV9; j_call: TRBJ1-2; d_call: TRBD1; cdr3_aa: CASSVGGQGANLGGYTF; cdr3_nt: TGTGCCAGCAGCGTAGGAGGACAGGGGGCTAACCTCGGGGGCTACACCTTC
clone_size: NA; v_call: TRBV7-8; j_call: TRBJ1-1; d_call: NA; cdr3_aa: CASSLVVRGNTEAFF; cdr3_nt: TGTGCCAGCAGCTTAGTAGTGAGGGGGAACACTGAAGCTTTCTTT
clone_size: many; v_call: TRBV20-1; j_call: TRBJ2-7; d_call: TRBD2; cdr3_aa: CSAGRTRTFHEQYF; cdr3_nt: TGCAGTGCTGGGAGGACTAGAACGTTCCACGAGCAGTACTTC
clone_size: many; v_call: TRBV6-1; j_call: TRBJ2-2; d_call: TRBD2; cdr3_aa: CATTPGTSLTGELFF; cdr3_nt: TGTGCCACCACACCCGGGACTAGCCTCACCGGGGAGCTGTTTTTT
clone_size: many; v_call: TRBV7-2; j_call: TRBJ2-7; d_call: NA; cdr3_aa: CASSFYNGGEQYF; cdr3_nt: TGTGCCAGCAGCTTTTACAATGGTGGGGAGCAGTACTTC
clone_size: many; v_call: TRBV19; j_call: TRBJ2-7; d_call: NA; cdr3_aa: CASRPQGNYEQYF; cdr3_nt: TGTGCCAGTAGGCCACAGGGAAACTACGAGCAGTACTTC
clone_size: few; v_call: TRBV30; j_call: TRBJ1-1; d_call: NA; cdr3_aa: CAWSVLRGRDTEAFF; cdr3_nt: TGTGCCTGGAGTGTACTACGGGGGCGCGACACTGAAGCTTTCTTT
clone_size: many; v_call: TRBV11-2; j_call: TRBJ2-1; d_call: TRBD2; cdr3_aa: CASSLGSSGSSTNEQFF; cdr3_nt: TGTGCCAGCAGCTTAGGTTCTAGCGGGTCATCCACCAATGAGCAGTTCTTC
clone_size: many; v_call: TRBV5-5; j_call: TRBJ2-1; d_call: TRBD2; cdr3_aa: CASSLALAGGSEQFF; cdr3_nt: TGTGCCAGCAGCTTGGCACTAGCGGGAGGTAGTGAGCAGTTCTTC
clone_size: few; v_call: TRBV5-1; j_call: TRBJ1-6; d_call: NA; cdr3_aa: CASSLQGEPNSPLHF; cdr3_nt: TGCGCCAGCAGCTTGCAGGGTGAACCAAATTCACCCCTCCACTTT
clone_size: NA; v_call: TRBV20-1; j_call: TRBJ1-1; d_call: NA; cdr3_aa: CSAAHQLDTEAFF; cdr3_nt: TGCAGTGCGGCTCACCAGCTAGACACTGAAGCTTTCTTT
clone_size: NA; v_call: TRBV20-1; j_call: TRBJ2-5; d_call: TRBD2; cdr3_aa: CSARDYGRSQETQYF; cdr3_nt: TGCAGTGCTAGAGATTACGGGAGGAGCCAAGAGACCCAGTACTTC
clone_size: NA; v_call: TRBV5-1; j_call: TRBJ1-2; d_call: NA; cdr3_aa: CASSFLDTYTF; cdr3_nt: TGCGCCAGCAGCTTTCTGGATACTTACACCTTC
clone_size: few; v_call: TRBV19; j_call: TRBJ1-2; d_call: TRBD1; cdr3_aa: CASSLQGASGYTF; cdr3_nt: TGTGCCAGTAGCCTACAGGGGGCGAGTGGCTACACCTTC
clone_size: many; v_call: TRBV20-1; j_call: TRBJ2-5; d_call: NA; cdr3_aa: CSARRGGGGGLYQETQYF; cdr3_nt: TGCAGTGCGAGAAGGGGCGGTGGGGGGGGCTTGTACCAAGAGACCCAGTACTTC
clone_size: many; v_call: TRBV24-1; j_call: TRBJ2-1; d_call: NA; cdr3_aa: CATSDLEGSSGNEQFF; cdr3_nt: TGTGCCACCAGTGATTTGGAGGGGTCCTCCGGCAATGAGCAGTTCTTC
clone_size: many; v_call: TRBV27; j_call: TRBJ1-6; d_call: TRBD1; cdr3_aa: CASSLTGYNSPLHF; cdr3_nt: TGTGCCAGCAGCCTGACAGGGTATAATTCACCCCTCCACTTT
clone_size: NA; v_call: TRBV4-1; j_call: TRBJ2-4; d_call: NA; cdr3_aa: CASSQENIQYF; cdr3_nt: TGCGCCAGCAGCCAAGAAAACATTCAGTACTTC
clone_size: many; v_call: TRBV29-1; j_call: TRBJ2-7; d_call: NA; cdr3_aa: CSVVGRIAYEQYF; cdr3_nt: TGCAGCGTTGTAGGAAGAATTGCCTACGAGCAGTACTTC
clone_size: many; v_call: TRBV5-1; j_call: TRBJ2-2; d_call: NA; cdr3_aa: CASSAREELFF; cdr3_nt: TGCGCCAGCAGCGCCAGGGAAGAGCTGTTTTTT
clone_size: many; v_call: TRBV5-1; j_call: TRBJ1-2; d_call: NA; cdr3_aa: CASSLVSDTRGYTF; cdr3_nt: TGCGCCAGCAGCTTGGTATCTGATACCCGGGGCTACACCTTC
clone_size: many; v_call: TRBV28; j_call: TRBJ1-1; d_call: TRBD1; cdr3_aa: CASSLQGARAKAFF; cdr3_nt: TGTGCCAGCAGTTTACAGGGGGCGCGGGCGAAAGCTTTCTTT
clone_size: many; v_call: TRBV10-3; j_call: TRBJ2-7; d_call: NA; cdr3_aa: CAISEGSIRGLSYEQYF; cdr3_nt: TGTGCCATCAGTGAGGGGTCTATCCGGGGACTCTCCTACGAGCAGTACTTC
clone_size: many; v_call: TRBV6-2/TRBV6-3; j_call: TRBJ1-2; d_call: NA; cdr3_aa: CASSYPLAYGYTF; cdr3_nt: TGTGCCAGCAGTTATCCGCTCGCCTATGGCTACACCTTC
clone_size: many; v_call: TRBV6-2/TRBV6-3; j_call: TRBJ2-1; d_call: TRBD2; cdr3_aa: CASSWTSGTNEQFF; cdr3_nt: TGTGCCAGCAGTTGGACTAGCGGGACTAATGAGCAGTTCTTC
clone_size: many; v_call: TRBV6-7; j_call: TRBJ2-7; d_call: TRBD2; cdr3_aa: CALAGINYEQYF; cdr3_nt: TGTGCTCTAGCGGGGATAAACTACGAGCAGTACTTC
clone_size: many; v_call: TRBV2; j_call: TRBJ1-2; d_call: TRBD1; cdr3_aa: CASSSGTGIGGYTF; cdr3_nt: TGTGCCAGCAGTTCCGGGACAGGAATCGGAGGCTACACCTTC
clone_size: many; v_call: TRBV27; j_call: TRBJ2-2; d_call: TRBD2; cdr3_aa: CASRGLASGSAGELFF; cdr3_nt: TGTGCCAGCCGCGGATTAGCTAGCGGGAGCGCCGGGGAGCTGTTTTTT
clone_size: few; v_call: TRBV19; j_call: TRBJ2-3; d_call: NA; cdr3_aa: CASSIGGVGTDTQYF; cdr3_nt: TGTGCCAGTAGTATAGGGGGAGTCGGCACAGATACGCAGTATTTT
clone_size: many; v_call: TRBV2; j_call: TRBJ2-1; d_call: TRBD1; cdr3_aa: CASGAGTGADPTGDEQFF; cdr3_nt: TGTGCCAGCGGGGCGGGGACAGGGGCCGATCCGACGGGCGATGAGCAGTTCTTC
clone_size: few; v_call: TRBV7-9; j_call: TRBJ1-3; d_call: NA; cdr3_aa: CASSPRRGDTIYF; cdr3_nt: TGTGCCAGCAGCCCCCGGAGGGGGGACACCATATATTTT
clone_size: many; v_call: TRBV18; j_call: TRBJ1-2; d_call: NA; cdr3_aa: CASSPGPSYGYTF; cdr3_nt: TGTGCCAGCTCACCAGGCCCAAGCTATGGCTACACCTTC
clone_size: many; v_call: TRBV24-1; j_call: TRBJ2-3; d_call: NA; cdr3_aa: CATSDFGSLTDTQYF; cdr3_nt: TGTGCCACCAGTGATTTCGGGTCCCTCACAGATACGCAGTATTTT
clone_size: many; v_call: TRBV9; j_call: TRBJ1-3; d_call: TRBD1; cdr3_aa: CASSVGLGGAGSPGNTIYF; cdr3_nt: TGTGCCAGCAGCGTAGGCTTAGGGGGCGCCGGCTCCCCTGGAAACACCATATATTTT
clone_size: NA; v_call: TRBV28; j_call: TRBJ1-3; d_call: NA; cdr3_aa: CASSPPGHEGNTIYF; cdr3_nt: TGTGCCAGCAGTCCCCCGGGTCATGAGGGAAACACCATATATTTT
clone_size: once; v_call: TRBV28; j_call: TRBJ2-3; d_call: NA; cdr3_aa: CASSFSARSTDTQYF; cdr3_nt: TGTGCCAGCAGTTTTTCGGCCAGGAGCACAGATACGCAGTATTTT
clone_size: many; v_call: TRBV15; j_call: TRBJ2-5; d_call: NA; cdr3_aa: CATSSQGGSQETQYF; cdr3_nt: TGTGCCACCAGCAGCCAGGGTGGATCTCAAGAGACCCAGTACTTC
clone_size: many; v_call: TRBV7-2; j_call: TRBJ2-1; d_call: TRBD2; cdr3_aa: CASSRKSGRATVNEQFF; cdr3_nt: TGTGCCAGCAGCCGGAAAAGCGGGAGGGCCACTGTCAATGAGCAGTTCTTC
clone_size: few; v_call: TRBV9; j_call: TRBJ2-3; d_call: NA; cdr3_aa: CASSVRPDTQYF; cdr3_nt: TGTGCCAGCAGCGTCCGCCCAGATACGCAGTATTTT
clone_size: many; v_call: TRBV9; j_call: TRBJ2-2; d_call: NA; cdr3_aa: CASSGQRTTGELFF; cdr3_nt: TGTGCCAGCAGCGGCCAGCGGACCACCGGGGAGCTGTTTTTT
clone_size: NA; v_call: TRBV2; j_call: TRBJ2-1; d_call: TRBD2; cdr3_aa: CASSGASGVAYSYNEQFF; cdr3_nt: TGTGCCAGCAGTGGAGCGAGCGGGGTCGCATATTCCTACAATGAGCAGTTCTTC
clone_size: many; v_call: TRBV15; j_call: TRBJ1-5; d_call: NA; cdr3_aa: CATSRPNRAGDALRHSNQPQHF; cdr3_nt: TGTGCCACCAGCAGACCTAACCGAGCAGGGGACGCACTAAGACATAGCAATCAGCCCCAGCATTTT
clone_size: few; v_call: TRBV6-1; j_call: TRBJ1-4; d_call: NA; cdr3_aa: CASRQGGGEKLFF; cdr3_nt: TGTGCCAGCAGACAGGGCGGTGGTGAAAAACTGTTTTTT
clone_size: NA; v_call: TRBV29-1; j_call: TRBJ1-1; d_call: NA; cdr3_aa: CSVVSQANTEAFF; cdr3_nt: TGCAGCGTTGTTAGCCAGGCGAACACTGAAGCTTTCTTT
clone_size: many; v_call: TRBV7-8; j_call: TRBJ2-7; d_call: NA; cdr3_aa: CASSLWVGRVYEQYF; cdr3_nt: TGTGCCAGCAGCTTATGGGTTGGCAGGGTCTACGAGCAGTACTTC
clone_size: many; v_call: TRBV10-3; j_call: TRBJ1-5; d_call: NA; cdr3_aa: CAISRGLDQPQHF; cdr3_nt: TGTGCCATCAGTAGGGGGTTAGATCAGCCCCAGCATTTT
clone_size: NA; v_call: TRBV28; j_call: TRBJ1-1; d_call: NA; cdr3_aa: CASSSAEYSSPEAFF; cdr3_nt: TGTGCCAGCAGTTCCGCCGAGTACAGTAGCCCTGAAGCTTTCTTT
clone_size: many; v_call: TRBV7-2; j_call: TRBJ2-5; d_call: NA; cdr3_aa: CASSVRQAMETQYF; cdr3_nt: TGTGCCAGCAGCGTTAGACAGGCTATGGAGACCCAGTACTTC
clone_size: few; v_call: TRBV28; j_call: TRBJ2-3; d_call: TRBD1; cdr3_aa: CASSVGTGGFPSTDTQYF; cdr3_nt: TGTGCCAGCAGTGTCGGGACAGGGGGCTTTCCTAGCACAGATACGCAGTATTTT
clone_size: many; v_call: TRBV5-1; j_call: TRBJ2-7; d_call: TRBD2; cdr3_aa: CASRGIAGERHEQYF; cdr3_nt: TGCGCCAGCAGAGGAATCGCGGGAGAAAGGCACGAGCAGTACTTC